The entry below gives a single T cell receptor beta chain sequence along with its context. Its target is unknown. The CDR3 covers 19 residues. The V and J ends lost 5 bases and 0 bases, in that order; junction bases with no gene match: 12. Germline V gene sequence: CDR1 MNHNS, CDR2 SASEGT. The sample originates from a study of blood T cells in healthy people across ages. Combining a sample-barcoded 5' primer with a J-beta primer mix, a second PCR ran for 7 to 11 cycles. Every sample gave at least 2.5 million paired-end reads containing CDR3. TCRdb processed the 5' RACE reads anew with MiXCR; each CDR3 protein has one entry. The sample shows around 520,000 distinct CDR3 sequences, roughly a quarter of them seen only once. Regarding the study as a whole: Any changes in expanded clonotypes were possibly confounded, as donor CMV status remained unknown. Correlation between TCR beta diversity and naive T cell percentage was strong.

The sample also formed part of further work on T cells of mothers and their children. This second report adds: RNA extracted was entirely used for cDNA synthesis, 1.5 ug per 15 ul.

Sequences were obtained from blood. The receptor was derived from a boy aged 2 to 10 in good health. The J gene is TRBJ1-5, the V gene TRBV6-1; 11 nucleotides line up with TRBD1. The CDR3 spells CASSQRGQGESYSNQPQHF. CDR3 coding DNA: TGTGCCAGCAGTCAGCGGGGACAGGGGGAGTCATATAGCAATCAGCCCCAGCATTTT.